These T cell receptor beta chains were read from a single sample in a study of technical replicates of blood from a handful of donors. Here immunoSEQ multiplex PCR was the method, and the copy in TCRdb shows in-frame clones only, minus some. The table includes some 85,000 clones, 85% to 95% detected once. Sequencing used T cells isolated from PBMCs. These receptors originate from a human donor in good health. Each CDR3 is given with its conserved first and last residue. D genes are given only for firm matches. Clone size is not always given. Where it is, it says once, few, many or a class for expanded clones.

TRBJ1-4 | TRBV11-2 | NA | 12 | NA | CASSVQGRKLFF | TGTGCCAGCAGCGTACAGGGCAGGAAACTGTTTTTT
TRBJ2-7 | TRBV5-1 | TRBD2 | 15 | NA | CASSLGTSGIYEQYF | TGCGCCAGCAGCTTGGGGACTAGCGGAATTTACGAGCAGTACTTC
TRBJ1-5 | TRBV28 | NA | 16 | NA | CASSSKLGVLNQPQHF | TGTGCCAGCAGTTCGAAATTGGGAGTTTTAAATCAGCCCCAGCATTTT
TRBJ2-7 | TRBV4-3 | TRBD1 | 15 | NA | CASSQGQGDYYEQYF | TGCGCCAGCAGCCAGGGACAGGGGGACTACTACGAGCAGTACTTC
TRBJ1-1 | TRBV6-5 | NA | 11 | NA | CASRQGTEAFF | TGTGCCAGCAGGCAGGGGACTGAAGCTTTCTTT
TRBJ2-5 | TRBV28 | TRBD2 | 18 | NA | CASSLGLAGEFRKETQYF | TGTGCCAGCAGCCTGGGACTAGCGGGAGAGTTTCGGAAAGAGACCCAGTACTTC
TRBJ2-1 | TRBV6-5 | NA | 13 | NA | CASSYSMDLEQFF | TGTGCCAGCAGTTACTCGATGGACTTAGAGCAGTTCTTC
TRBJ2-7 | TRBV28 | TRBD1 | 13 | NA | CASSWDRIYEQYF | TGTGCCAGCAGTTGGGACAGGATCTACGAGCAGTACTTC
TRBJ2-7 | TRBV15 | NA | 13 | NA | CATSRTTGNEQYF | TGTGCCACCAGCAGAACCACAGGGAACGAGCAGTACTTC
TRBJ2-3 | TRBV1 | NA | 13 | NA | CTSNRTSSDTQYF | TGCACCAGCAACCGGACTAGTTCAGATACGCAGTATTTT
TRBJ1-1 | TRBV19 | NA | 13 | NA | CASSTVDSQRAFF | TGTGCCAGTAGTACGGTGGACTCCCAAAGAGCTTTCTTT
TRBJ1-4 | TRBV29-1 | NA | 13 | NA | CSVEESVSEKLFF | TGCAGCGTTGAAGAAAGCGTTTCGGAAAAACTGTTTTTT
TRBJ1-3 | TRBV10-3 | NA | 13 | NA | CASSPGSGNTIYF | TGTGCCAGCAGCCCGGGCTCTGGAAACACCATATATTTT
TRBJ1-5 | TRBV30 | TRBD1 | 12 | NA | CAWGTGNQPQHF | TGTGCCTGGGGGACAGGGAATCAGCCCCAGCATTTT
TRBJ1-5 | TRBV2 | NA | 11 | NA | CASSGGQPQHF | TGTGCCAGCAGTGGAGGACAGCCCCAGCATTTT
TRBJ2-5 | TRBV19 | TRBD2 | 16 | once | CASSTRLAGVRKTQYF | TGTGCCAGTAGTACGCGACTAGCGGGAGTCCGAAAGACCCAGTACTTC
TRBJ1-1 | TRBV2 | NA | 17 | NA | CASSKRALPRGNTEAFF | TGTGCCAGCAGTAAAAGGGCACTCCCACGGGGGAACACTGAAGCTTTCTTT
TRBJ2-7 | TRBV7-2 | NA | 13 | NA | CASSLAQSYEQYF | TGTGCCAGCAGCTTAGCGCAGTCCTACGAGCAGTACTTC
TRBJ2-7 | TRBV7-3 | NA | 16 | NA | CASSLGVDQLTEEQYF | TGTGCCAGCAGCTTAGGAGTGGATCAACTTACGGAGGAGCAGTACTTC